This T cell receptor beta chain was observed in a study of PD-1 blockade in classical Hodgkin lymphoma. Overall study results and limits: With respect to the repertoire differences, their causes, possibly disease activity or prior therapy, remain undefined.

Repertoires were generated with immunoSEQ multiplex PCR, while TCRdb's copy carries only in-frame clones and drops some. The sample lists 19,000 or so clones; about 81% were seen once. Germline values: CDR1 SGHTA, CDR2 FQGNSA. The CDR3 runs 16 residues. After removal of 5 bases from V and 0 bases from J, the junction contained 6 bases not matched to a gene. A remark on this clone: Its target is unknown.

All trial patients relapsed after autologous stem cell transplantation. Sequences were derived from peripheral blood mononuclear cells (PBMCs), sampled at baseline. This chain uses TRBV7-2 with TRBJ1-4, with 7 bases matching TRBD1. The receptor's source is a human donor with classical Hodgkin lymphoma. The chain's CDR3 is CASSQRGPATNEKLFF. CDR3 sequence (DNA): TGTGCCAGCAGCCAAAGGGGGCCCGCAACTAATGAAAAACTGTTTTTT.